The 31 T cell receptor beta chains below come from one sample, sequenced in a study of T cell responses to AZD1222 COVID-19 vaccine. Profiled with immunoSEQ multiplex PCR; TCRdb holds only in-frame clones, not every one. The sample holds 150,000 or so clones; roughly nine tenths are singletons and the top ten take around 1.4%. The sample in question was peripheral blood, obtained on day 0 of AZD1222 vaccination. Receptor source: an adult in good health.

This clone was seen only a few times. CDR3 sequence: CASSSRTSGRSHEQYF. The CDR3 DNA sequence: TGTGCCAGCAGCTCCCGGACTAGCGGGAGGAGCCACGAGCAGTACTTC. The chain has TRBV7-2 and TRBJ2-7; TRBD2 matches 14 bases. V gave up 4 bases and J gave up 5 bases; unmatched junction bases: 7. Germline loops: CDR1 SGHTA, CDR2 FQGNSA. The CDR3 contains 16 residues.

The V and J genes are TRBV14 and TRBJ1-4; unclear D gene. The V end lost 5 bases, the J end lost 0 bases, and 10 bases lay between the germline ends. Germline V gives CDR1 SGHDN, CDR2 FVKESK. CDR3 length equals 15 residues. CDR3 bases: TGTGCCAGCAGCGCCCACCCCCCAACTAATGAAAAACTGTTTTTT. Protein: CASSAHPPTNEKLFF.

The rearrangement links TRBV27 to TRBJ2-2; D may be TRBD1 (5 bases). The CDR3 runs to 16 residues. The germline V gene encodes CDR1 MNHEY and CDR2 SMNVEV (reference sequence). Trimming removed 6 bases at V and 6 bases at J, with 20 bases between. The CDR3 DNA reads TGTGCCAGCAGGGGCAGGGTCTTTGGAATCCCCGGGGAGCTGTTTTTT. Translated, it gives CASRGRVFGIPGELFF.

The chain recombines TRBV11-3 with TRBJ1-1, with 7 bases identical to TRBD1. This CDR3 region has 11 residues. After removal of 6 bases from V and 11 bases from J, the junction contained 6 bases not matched to a gene. Per the germline V gene, CDR1 is SGHNT and CDR2 is YENEEA. The CDR3 loop reads CASSLQGRAFF. CDR3 bases: TGTGCCAGCAGTTTACAGGGGAGGGCTTTCTTT.

The rearrangement uses TRBV7-2 and TRBJ2-1, with 8 bases fitting TRBD2. The CDR3 is made up of 15 amino acids. Looked up from germline, CDR1 is SGHTA and CDR2 is FQGNSA. The trim removed 0 bases at V and 5 bases at J, leaving 3 bases unmatched. CDR3 bases: TGTGCCAGCAGCTTAGCAGCGGGAGAGCACAATGAGCAGTTCTTC. It yields the protein CASSLAAGEHNEQFF.

This chain's CDR3 is CAGTGGPLSYNEQFF. The CDR3 coding sequence is TGTGCCGGAACGGGGGGGCCCCTTTCCTACAATGAGCAGTTCTTC. The V gene is TRBV21-1, the J gene TRBJ2-1; the table calls TRBD2, which could not be checked here. TRBV21-1 counts as a pseudogene. The CDR3 runs to 15 residues.

The chain couples TRBV7-2 to TRBJ1-6; weak D call: TRBD1 (5 bases). Germline lookup yields CDR1 SGHTA and CDR2 FQGNSA. The CDR3 sequence is 15 residues long. V was clipped by 1 base and J by 8 bases, with 12 bases between them. This CDR3 reads CASSLVTRADSPLHF. CDR3 nucleotides: TGTGCCAGCAGCTTAGTAACCAGGGCTGATTCACCCCTCCACTTT.

This rearrangement joins TRBV5-1 to TRBJ1-4; maybe TRBD1 (5 bases). This CDR3 comprises 13 residues. V dropped 9 bases and J dropped 8 bases, with 17 bases sitting between them. In germline, CDR1 is SGHRS, CDR2 YFSETQ. CDR3 DNA sequence: TGCGCCACCCGTCGGGGCCAAGAGGAAAAACTGTTTTTT. This encodes CATRRGQEEKLFF. The whole variable domain, filled in from reference TRBV5-1 and TRBJ1-4, reads KAGVTQTPRYLIKTRGQQVTLSCSPISGHRSVSWYQQTPGQGLQFLFEYFSETQRNKGNFPGRFSGRQFSNSRSEMNVSTLELGDSALYLCATRRGQEEKLFFGSGTQLSVL.

This clone was seen a handful of times. The V gene is TRBV5-1, the J gene TRBJ1-6, with 9 nucleotides matching TRBD1. J lost 11 bases, V lost 4 bases, and 7 bases had no gene match. The germline V gene encodes CDR1 SGHRS and CDR2 YFSETQ. The CDR3 has 14 amino acids. CDR3 protein: CASSPGTGKTPLHF. The CDR3 nucleotides are TGCGCCAGCAGCCCGGGGACAGGGAAGACACCCCTCCACTTT.

The chain carries TRBV18 and TRBJ2-3; D is unclear. CDR3 length equals 14 residues. Trimming stripped 3 bases from V and 2 bases from J, with 9 bases between. The V gene's germline CDR1 is KGHSH and CDR2 LQKENI. CDR3 coding DNA: TGTGCCAGCTCACCTCGGCAGTTCACAGATACGCAGTATTTT. It specifies CASSPRQFTDTQYF.

This rearrangement joins TRBV4-3 to TRBJ2-7; 7 nucleotides align to TRBD1. The V gene's germline CDR1 is LGHNA and CDR2 YSLEER. The CDR3 extends over 14 amino acids. J was trimmed by 4 bases and V by 4 bases; bases with no gene match: 7. CDR3 DNA sequence: TGCGCCAGCAGCCCCCACGGACAGGAATACGAGCAGTACTTC. Amino acids: CASSPHGQEYEQYF.

The J gene is TRBJ2-7, the V gene TRBV9; 12 nucleotides agree with TRBD1. The CDR3 loop spans 13 amino acids. Germline V lookup: CDR1 SGDLS, CDR2 YYNGEE. V was pared by 4 bases and J by 12 bases, with 8 bases of the junction left unmatched. CDR3 in DNA: TGTGCCAGCAGCTTTACCGGGACAGGGGGCTTGTACTTC. Protein sequence: CASSFTGTGGLYF.

CDR3 protein: CASSQEARMDMLDGYTF. CDR3 DNA: TGTGCCAGCAGCCAAGAAGCCCGGATGGACATGTTGGATGGCTACACCTTC. The gene calls are TRBV14 and TRBJ1-2, with D perhaps TRBD1 (5 bases). The CDR3 has 17 amino acids. V was shortened by 0 bases and J by 6 bases, with 20 bases between the two germline ends. Germline CDR1 SGHDN, CDR2 FVKESK.

This chain uses TRBV7-9 with TRBJ1-1; possibly TRBD1 for D (6 bases). The CDR3 sequence is 12 residues long. Germline V gene lookup returns CDR1 SEHNR and CDR2 FQNEAQ (reference sequence). V was pared by 6 bases and J by 5 bases, with 10 bases between. CDR3 DNA sequence: TGTGCCAGCAGAAAAGGGGGGACTGAAGCTTTCTTT. As protein: CASRKGGTEAFF.

The V and J genes are TRBV5-1 and TRBJ2-3; the D is unclear. There are 13 residues in the CDR3. The V gene's germline CDR1 is SGHRS and CDR2 YFSETQ. Trimming left V 0 bases short and J 2 bases short, with 4 bases between. In DNA, the CDR3 is TGCGCCAGCAGCTTGGACCTCACAGATACGCAGTATTTT. As protein: CASSLDLTDTQYF. Full variable domain (remainder filled in from reference TRBV5-1 and TRBJ2-3): KAGVTQTPRYLIKTRGQQVTLSCSPISGHRSVSWYQQTPGQGLQFLFEYFSETQRNKGNFPGRFSGRQFSNSRSEMNVSTLELGDSALYLCASSLDLTDTQYFGPGTRLTVL.

This rearrangement joins TRBV5-6 to TRBJ2-3; no reliable D call. The CDR3 has 13 amino acids. V was clipped by 2 bases and J by 4 bases, with 8 bases between them. The germline gives CDR1 SGHDT, CDR2 YYEEEE. DNA for the CDR3: TGTGCCAGCAGCTTAAAGGTAGCAGATACGCAGTATTTT. As protein: CASSLKVADTQYF.

The CDR3 nucleotides read TGTGCCACCAGTGATCCGCCCGGCAGCACAGATACGCAGTATTTT. Translating it yields CATSDPPGSTDTQYF. The gene calls are TRBV24-1 and TRBJ2-3, with D unclear. This CDR3 region has 15 residues. V was shortened by 3 bases and J by 0 bases, with 9 bases between the two germline ends. Germline V lookup: CDR1 KGHDR, CDR2 SFDVKD.

V and J are TRBV5-6 and TRBJ2-4, with 10 bases that match TRBD1. Germline lookup yields CDR1 SGHDT and CDR2 YYEEEE. There are 13 residues in the CDR3. V dropped 2 bases and J dropped 8; count of bases not matched to a gene: 1. The DNA of the CDR3 is TGTGCCAGCAGCTTTGGACAGGGGGACATTCAGTACTTC. This gives the protein CASSFGQGDIQYF.

This chain connects TRBV7-2 to TRBJ1-2; no clear D. V shed 0 bases and J shed 12 bases, with 11 bases lying between them. The CDR3 is made up of 12 amino acids. Germline loops: CDR1 SGHTA, CDR2 FQGNSA. CDR3 loop: CASSLASHVHTF. In DNA, the CDR3 is TGTGCCAGCAGCTTAGCGTCACATGTCCACACCTTC.

The chain uses TRBV9 and TRBJ1-4; a weak D match, TRBD1 (6 bases). The length of the CDR3 is 16 residues. The germline V gene has CDR1 SGDLS and CDR2 YYNGEE. V was shortened by 4 bases and J by 8 bases, with 21 bases between the two germline ends. The CDR3 protein is CASSPRGSPEREKLFF. The CDR3 DNA sequence: TGTGCCAGCAGCCCGAGGGGGTCCCCCGAGAGGGAAAAACTGTTTTTT.

The chain uses TRBV30 and TRBJ1-2; maybe TRBD1 (6 bases). Per the germline V gene, CDR1 is GTSNPN and CDR2 is SVGIG (reference sequence). V was cut by 4 bases and J by 9 bases, with 12 bases left in between. CDR3 length: 11 residues. In DNA, the CDR3 is TGTGCCTGGACCAGGGGTGGTAGCTACACCTTC. Amino acid sequence: CAWTRGGSYTF. Drawing the rest from reference TRBV30 and TRBJ1-2, the complete variable domain is SQTIHQWPATLVQPVGSPLSLECTVEGTSNPNLYWYRQAAGRGLQLLFYSVGIGQISSEVPQNLSASRPQDRQFILSSKKLLLSDSGFYLCAWTRGGSYTFGSGTRLTVV.

J is TRBJ2-2 and V is TRBV6-5; TRBD1 matches at 8 bases. Germline assignment: CDR1 MNHEY and CDR2 SVGAGI. V trimming: 6 bases; J trimming: 1 base; junction bases outside the gene matches: 4. The CDR3 sequence is 15 residues long. CDR3 DNA sequence: TGTGCCAGCAGCCCCGGGACAGGGAACACCGGGGAGCTGTTTTTT. It specifies CASSPGTGNTGELFF.

The chain combines TRBV14 with TRBJ2-1; 10 bases map to TRBD2. From germline, CDR1 is SGHDN and CDR2 FVKESK. This CDR3 comprises 19 residues. V trimming: 4 bases; J trimming: 6 bases; junction bases outside the gene matches: 18. The CDR3, as DNA: TGTGCCAGCAGCCGGCGGGGGTACCCATCTAGCGGGAGTCTCAATGAGCAGTTCTTC. Protein: CASSRRGYPSSGSLNEQFF.

This clone was detected once. The rearrangement joins TRBV29-1 to TRBJ2-1; D is unresolved. The germline V and J ends were trimmed by 4 bases and 6 bases, with 10 bases remaining between them. CDR1 and CDR2 (germline): SQVTM, ANQGSEA. The CDR3 contains 12 residues. CDR3 coding DNA: TGCAGCGTTGGTGTGAGTGTCAATGAGCAGTTCTTC. Amino acid sequence: CSVGVSVNEQFF.

The chain has TRBV7-2 and TRBJ1-6; TRBD1 aligns across 8 bases. The CDR3 is 15 residues long. Germline V CDR1 and CDR2: SGHTA, FQGNSA. The trim removed 3 bases at V and 6 bases at J, leaving 4 bases unmatched. CDR3 residues: CASSLTGVGNSPLHF. The CDR3 nucleotides read TGTGCCAGCAGCTTGACAGGGGTAGGTAATTCACCCCTCCACTTT.

The chain has TRBV28 and TRBJ1-5; weak D call: TRBD1 (6 bases). With 2 bases removed from V and 5 bases from J, the gap between germline ends came to 13 bases. In germline, CDR1 is MDHEN, CDR2 SYDVKM. CDR3 length equals 15 residues. CDR3 sequence: CASSLRAGDDQPQHF. The CDR3 coding sequence is TGTGCCAGCAGTTTACGGGCAGGGGACGATCAGCCCCAGCATTTT.

This clone was recorded once. The genes are TRBV9 and TRBJ2-1; no definite D call. Deletions cut 0 bases from V and 9 bases from J, with 16 bases between. Germline-derived CDR1 and CDR2 are SGDLS and YYNGEE. This CDR3 contains 15 residues. The CDR3 here is CASSVGHNRLGEQFF. The CDR3 bases are TGTGCCAGCAGCGTAGGTCACAATCGCTTGGGTGAGCAGTTCTTC.

This chain links TRBV5-1 with TRBJ1-1; D not resolved. Trimming cost V 0 bases and J 1 base, with 7 bases left between them. Germline CDR1 SGHRS, CDR2 YFSETQ. This CDR3 contains 14 residues. The CDR3 DNA reads as TGCGCCAGCAGCTTGGAACAGAAGAACACTGAAGCTTTCTTT. Translation: CASSLEQKNTEAFF.

J is TRBJ1-1 and V is TRBV18; a weak D match, TRBD1 (5 bases). Trimming removed 3 bases from V and 2 bases from J, with 13 bases in between. CDR3 length: 15 amino acids. In germline, CDR1 is KGHSH, CDR2 LQKENI. The CDR3 sequence: CASSPTPDINTEAFF. The CDR3 nucleotides read TGTGCCAGCTCACCGACTCCGGACATTAACACTGAAGCTTTCTTT.

The CDR3 here is CAISETGAPTYEQYF. The CDR3 nucleotides are TGTGCCATCAGTGAGACAGGGGCCCCCACCTACGAGCAGTACTTC. The chain recombines TRBV10-3 with TRBJ2-7; TRBD1 agrees at 7 bases. The CDR3 extends over 15 amino acids. Losses at the gene ends were 2 bases for V and 2 bases for J; bases not matched to a gene: 6. CDR1 and CDR2 (germline): ENHRY, SYGVKD.

The chain uses TRBV27 and TRBJ2-2; 8 bases align to TRBD1. Germline trimming cut 5 bases from V and 2 bases from J; bases unmatched to any gene: 10. Germline V gene lookup returns CDR1 MNHEY and CDR2 SMNVEV (reference sequence). The CDR3 covers 17 residues. CDR3 in amino acids: CASSLLPTGVNTGELFF. CDR3 nucleotides: TGTGCCAGCAGTCTACTCCCGACAGGGGTTAACACCGGGGAGCTGTTTTTT.